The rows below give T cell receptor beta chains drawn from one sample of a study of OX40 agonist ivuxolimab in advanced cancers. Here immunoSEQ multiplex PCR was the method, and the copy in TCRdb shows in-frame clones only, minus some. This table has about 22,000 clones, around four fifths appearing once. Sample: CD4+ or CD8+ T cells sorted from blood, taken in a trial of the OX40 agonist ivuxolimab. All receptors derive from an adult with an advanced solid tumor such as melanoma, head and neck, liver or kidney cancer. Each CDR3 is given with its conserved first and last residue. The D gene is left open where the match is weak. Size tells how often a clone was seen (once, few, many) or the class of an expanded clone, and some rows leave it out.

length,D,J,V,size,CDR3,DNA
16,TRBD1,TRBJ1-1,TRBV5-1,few,CASSWGDSRLNTEAFF,TGCGCCAGCAGCTGGGGGGACAGCAGATTGAACACTGAAGCTTTCTTT
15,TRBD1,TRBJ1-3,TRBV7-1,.,CATDSTGSGGNTIYF,TGTGCCACCGATTCGACAGGGAGCGGTGGAAACACCATATATTTT
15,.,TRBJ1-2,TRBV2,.,CASSEGRQGRNGYTF,TGTGCCAGCAGTGAAGGTCGTCAGGGAAGAAATGGCTACACCTTC
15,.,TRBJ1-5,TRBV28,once,CASSYLGGGDQPQHF,TGTGCCAGCAGCTACCTCGGGGGAGGAGATCAGCCCCAGCATTTT
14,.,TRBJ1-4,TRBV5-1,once,CASSLDRAYEKLFF,TGCGCCAGCAGCTTGGACAGGGCTTATGAAAAACTGTTTTTT
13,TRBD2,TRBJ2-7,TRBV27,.,CASSPTSEYEQYF,TGTGCCAGCAGTCCTACTAGCGAGTACGAGCAGTACTTC
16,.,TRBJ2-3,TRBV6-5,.,CASSYGGDRDTDTQYF,TGTGCCAGCAGTTACGGGGGAGACAGAGACACAGATACGCAGTATTTT
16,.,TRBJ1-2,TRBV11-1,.,CASSSLPDGRRYGYTF,TGTGCCAGCAGCTCCCTTCCGGACGGCCGGCGATATGGCTACACCTTC
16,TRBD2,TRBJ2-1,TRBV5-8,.,CASSFGLAGVSNEQFF,TGTGCCAGCAGCTTCGGACTAGCGGGAGTAAGTAATGAGCAGTTCTTC
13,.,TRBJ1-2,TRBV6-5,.,CASSYQGDYGYTF,TGTGCCAGCAGTTACCAAGGGGACTATGGCTACACCTTC
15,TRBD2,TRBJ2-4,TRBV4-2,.,CASSQDPGGGNIQYF,TGTGCCAGCAGCCAAGACCCGGGGGGGGGAAACATTCAGTACTTC
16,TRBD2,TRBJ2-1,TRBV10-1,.,CASRSDFLAGGDEQFF,TGCGCCAGCAGATCCGATTTCTTAGCGGGGGGGGATGAGCAGTTCTTC
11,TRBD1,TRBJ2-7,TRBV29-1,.,CSVGQGREQYF,TGCAGCGTTGGACAGGGGCGTGAGCAGTACTTC
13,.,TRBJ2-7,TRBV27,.,CASSLFSSYEQYF,TGTGCCAGCAGTTTATTTAGCTCCTACGAGCAGTACTTC
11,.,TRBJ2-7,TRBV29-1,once,CSVVQLYEQYF,TGCAGCGTTGTCCAGCTCTACGAGCAGTACTTC
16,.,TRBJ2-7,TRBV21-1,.,CASSKEEPRRAYEQYF,TGTGCCAGCAGCAAAGAGGAGCCCAGGAGGGCCTACGAGCAGTACTTC